This entry features one TCR beta chain sequence. The data belong to a study of blood T cell repertoires in COVID-19. Germline assignment: CDR1 SNHLY and CDR2 FYNNEI. The CDR3 is made up of 14 amino acids. V gave up 9 bases and J gave up 4 bases, with 19 bases separating them. Authors' processing steps: Reference gene primer amplification yielded estimated nucleated cell counts. TCRdb's table, derived via immunoSEQ multiplex PCR, lists solely in-frame clones and lacks some. V and J calls and clone size are those listed in that table; D and trimming were worked out from the DNA. The sample includes under 100,000 clones, about 89% of them seen just once.

The gene calls are TRBV2 and TRBJ2-7, with a tentative D call TRBD1 (5 bases). The sequence derives from a man between 50 and 59 years old with acute or convalescent COVID-19. The source material was peripheral blood. CDR3 residues: CASAVGVTAYEQYF. In DNA form, the CDR3 reads TGTGCCAGTGCCGTAGGGGTCACGGCATACGAGCAGTACTTC.